These T cell receptor beta chains were read from a single sample in a study of T cell responses to AZD1222 COVID-19 vaccine. Data came from immunoSEQ multiplex PCR; TCRdb stores just in-frame clones and leaves some out. The table records 150,000 or so clones, 90% to 95% of them present only once. The input for sequencing was peripheral blood, taken on day 0 of AZD1222 vaccination. These receptors were obtained from an adult in good health. CDR3s include the opening cysteine and the closing phenylalanine or tryptophan. Fields, in order: clone size, V gene, D gene, J gene, CDR3 protein, CDR3 DNA. A D gene is named only where the DNA matches it firmly. Clone size, where shown, is once, few, many, or a class for clones that have expanded.

size: few; V: TRBV4-1; D: .; J: TRBJ1-2; CDR3: CASSHQGYGYTF; DNA: TGCGCCAGCAGCCACCAGGGCTATGGCTACACCTTC
size: .; V: TRBV11-2; D: TRBD2; J: TRBJ2-1; CDR3: CASSFSRLAGVEQFF; DNA: TGTGCCAGCAGCTTTTCGCGACTAGCGGGAGTTGAGCAGTTCTTC
size: .; V: TRBV10-1; D: TRBD1; J: TRBJ2-7; CDR3: CASSGTGTGSYEQYF; DNA: TGCGCCAGCAGCGGCACCGGGACAGGTTCCTACGAGCAGTACTTC
size: once; V: TRBV10-1; D: .; J: TRBJ2-1; CDR3: CASSVWAGAYNEQFF; DNA: TGCGCCAGCAGTGTATGGGCAGGGGCGTACAATGAGCAGTTCTTC
size: .; V: TRBV5-1; D: .; J: TRBJ1-5; CDR3: CASSPGGGYRKNQPQHF; DNA: TGCGCCAGCAGCCCAGGTGGGGGATACAGAAAAAATCAGCCCCAGCATTTT
size: .; V: TRBV5-1; D: .; J: TRBJ2-7; CDR3: CASSSLHTTYEQYF; DNA: TGCGCCAGCAGCTCGTTACACACGACCTACGAGCAGTACTTC
size: once; V: TRBV7-2; D: TRBD2; J: TRBJ2-1; CDR3: CASSLTSGTYNEQFF; DNA: TGTGCCAGCAGCTTGACTAGCGGGACCTACAATGAGCAGTTCTTC
size: .; V: TRBV6-2/TRBV6-3; D: .; J: TRBJ2-7; CDR3: CASSPTRLPSYEQYF; DNA: TGTGCCAGCAGCCCCACCCGACTACCCTCCTACGAGCAGTACTTC
size: once; V: TRBV6-5; D: .; J: TRBJ1-2; CDR3: CASAPAANYGYTF; DNA: TGTGCCAGCGCGCCCGCAGCTAACTATGGCTACACCTTC
size: .; V: TRBV6-5; D: .; J: TRBJ2-5; CDR3: CASSYDSQETQYF; DNA: TGTGCCAGCAGTTACGACAGCCAAGAGACCCAGTACTTC
size: .; V: TRBV30; D: TRBD1; J: TRBJ1-6; CDR3: CAWSVSPTGATPFF; DNA: TGTGCCTGGAGTGTTTCACCTACAGGGGCGACCCCGTTTTTT
size: .; V: TRBV9; D: .; J: TRBJ2-1; CDR3: CASSPPGEFSQFF; DNA: TGTGCCAGCAGCCCCCCCGGGGAATTTTCACAGTTCTTC
size: .; V: TRBV21-1; D: .; J: TRBJ2-1; CDR3: CASTPIRAPREYNEQFF; DNA: TGTGCCAGCACACCAATCCGGGCCCCCAGAGAATACAATGAGCAGTTCTTC
size: .; V: TRBV15; D: .; J: TRBJ2-3; CDR3: CATSRAEGAGSDTQYF; DNA: TGTGCCACCAGCAGAGCCGAGGGAGCCGGATCAGATACGCAGTATTTT
size: .; V: TRBV25-1; D: .; J: TRBJ1-1; CDR3: CASSVGQPGRTEAFF; DNA: TGTGCCAGCAGTGTGGGACAACCGGGTAGGACTGAAGCTTTCTTT
size: .; V: TRBV5-1; D: TRBD1; J: TRBJ1-4; CDR3: CASSVTGQGIEKLFF; DNA: TGCGCCAGCAGCGTCACCGGACAGGGGATAGAAAAACTGTTTTTT
size: .; V: TRBV29-1; D: .; J: TRBJ1-5; CDR3: CSVGGANQPQHF; DNA: TGCAGCGTTGGTGGGGCAAATCAGCCCCAGCATTTT
size: .; V: TRBV19; D: .; J: TRBJ2-1; CDR3: CASSFGLGGGNEQFF; DNA: TGTGCCAGTAGTTTTGGACTAGGGGGGGGAAATGAGCAGTTCTTC
size: .; V: TRBV7-2; D: .; J: TRBJ1-6; CDR3: CASSSGGPNSPLHF; DNA: TGTGCCAGCAGCTCTGGGGGGCCTAATTCACCCCTCCACTTT
size: .; V: TRBV28; D: .; J: TRBJ2-7; CDR3: CASTRPHGTYEQYF; DNA: TGTGCCAGCACCCGGCCGCACGGGACCTACGAGCAGTACTTC
size: .; V: TRBV4-1; D: .; J: TRBJ2-7; CDR3: CASSQDRGLPAYEQYF; DNA: TGCGCCAGCAGCCAAGATCGGGGGCTGCCCGCCTACGAGCAGTACTTC
size: .; V: TRBV7-8; D: TRBD2; J: TRBJ2-1; CDR3: CASSSIAGVDPALNEQFF; DNA: TGTGCCAGCAGCTCCATAGCGGGTGTGGACCCCGCCCTCAATGAGCAGTTCTTC
size: .; V: TRBV7-6; D: .; J: TRBJ1-6; CDR3: CASSSGGGYSPLHF; DNA: TGTGCCAGCAGCTCCGGGGGAGGGTACTCACCCCTCCACTTT
size: .; V: TRBV18; D: .; J: TRBJ2-7; CDR3: CASSPRGGIYEQYF; DNA: TGTGCCAGCTCACCAAGGGGGGGAATTTACGAGCAGTACTTC
size: .; V: TRBV20-1; D: .; J: TRBJ1-5; CDR3: CSASSTGFGQPQHF; DNA: TGCAGTGCTAGTAGCACAGGGTTCGGTCAGCCCCAGCATTTT
size: .; V: TRBV9; D: .; J: TRBJ2-7; CDR3: CASSVDGTSSYEQYF; DNA: TGTGCCAGCAGCGTAGACGGGACAAGCTCCTACGAGCAGTACTTC
size: .; V: TRBV28; D: TRBD2; J: TRBJ2-3; CDR3: CASSPSGSTDTQYF; DNA: TGTGCCAGCAGTCCTAGCGGTAGCACAGATACGCAGTATTTT